The sequence of this T cell receptor (beta chain) was determined in a study of response to subunit inactivated influenza vaccine. A single record per CDR3 protein comes from TCRdb applying MiXCR to the RT-PCR reads. This sample carries hundreds of thousands of distinct CDR3 sequences, around a sixth of them seen once, and the ten largest clones take 9.5% to 13%. This clonotype was picked up a small number of times. CDR3 length: 15 residues. The V gene's germline CDR1 is MNHNS and CDR2 SASEGT. Trimming pared 4 bases from V and 5 bases from J, leaving 14 bases between. The chain has TRBV6-1 and TRBJ1-4; the D gene is possibly TRBD1 (5 bases). This receptor was obtained from a man aged 45-65 years who received an inactivated influenza vaccine. The sample was PBMCs from blood, taken less than 6 days after vaccination. CDR3 amino acids: CASSVRDRGNEKLFF. As DNA, the CDR3 is TGTGCCAGCAGTGTGAGGGACCGAGGAAATGAAAAACTGTTTTTT.